In this sample, the clone carrying this T cell receptor (beta chain) turned up a few times. Its antigen is currently unknown. CDR1 and CDR2 from the germline V gene are SGHTA and FQGNSA. There are 16 residues in the CDR3. The J segment lost 1 base and the V segment lost 3 bases, leaving 3 bases of the junction unmatched. This specimen belongs to a study of T cells in Graves' hyperthyroidism and ophthalmopathy. Overall study findings and caveats: A model of 13 V-J features distinguished ophthalmopathy from stable hyperthyroidism. Ophthalmopathy was identified by the model a median roughly six months ahead of onset. Most thyroid clonotypes with frequency above 0.001 were detected in blood.

Diagnoses rested on clinical symptoms, serum thyroxine and TRAb, thyroid ultrasound and orbital computed tomography. Amplification targeted TCR beta CDR3 regions from RNA transcripts. Using the HTBI primer set, a first-round RT-PCR was run on the TCR CDR3. TCRdb re-derived calls from the multiplex PCR reads in MiXCR, one entry per CDR3 protein. The table shows a few hundred thousand distinct CDR3 sequences, with approximately 16% occurring only once. This clonotype was obtained from a woman in her sixties or seventies with Graves' ophthalmopathy. The sequencing sample was made of blood. The V call is TRBV7-2, the J call TRBJ1-5; TRBD1 aligns across 10 bases. The CDR3 DNA sequence: TGTGCCAGCAGCTTCGACAGGGGGCAAAGCAATCAGCCCCAGCATTTT. It translates to CASSFDRGQSNQPQHF. The whole variable domain, filled in from reference TRBV7-2 and TRBJ1-5, reads GAGVSQSPSNKVTEKGKDVELRCDPISGHTALYWYRQSLGQGLEFLIYFQGNSAPDKSGLPSDRFSAERTGGSVSTLTIQRTQQEDSAVYLCASSFDRGQSNQPQHFGDGTRLSIL.